This TCR beta chain was sequenced during a study of blood T cell repertoires in COVID-19. Study summary: Sample material is recorded as cDNA or gDNA derived from T cells, B-cell-depleted T cells, or PBMCs.

In the authors' methods: Amplifying reference gene primers gave estimates of nucleated cell counts. Sequencing was performed with immunoSEQ multiplex PCR; in TCRdb, only in-frame clones are kept and a portion is missing. Clonal size and the V and J genes are those of that table, whereas D and trimming came from the DNA. The sample records 65,000 to 85,000 clones, about 80% being singletons. What was sequenced was peripheral blood. The TCR sequence derives from a man aged 45 to 65 with active or convalescent COVID-19.

CDR3 sequence (DNA): TGTGCCAGCAGGGGGGACAGGGAAAAAAATGGCTACACCTTC. Protein product: CASRGDREKNGYTF. The genes are TRBV27 and TRBJ1-2, with TRBD1 matching 9 bases. V lost 6 bases and J lost 6; bases outside the gene matches: 8. Germline V gene lookup returns CDR1 MNHEY and CDR2 SMNVEV (reference sequence). The CDR3 sequence is 14 residues long.